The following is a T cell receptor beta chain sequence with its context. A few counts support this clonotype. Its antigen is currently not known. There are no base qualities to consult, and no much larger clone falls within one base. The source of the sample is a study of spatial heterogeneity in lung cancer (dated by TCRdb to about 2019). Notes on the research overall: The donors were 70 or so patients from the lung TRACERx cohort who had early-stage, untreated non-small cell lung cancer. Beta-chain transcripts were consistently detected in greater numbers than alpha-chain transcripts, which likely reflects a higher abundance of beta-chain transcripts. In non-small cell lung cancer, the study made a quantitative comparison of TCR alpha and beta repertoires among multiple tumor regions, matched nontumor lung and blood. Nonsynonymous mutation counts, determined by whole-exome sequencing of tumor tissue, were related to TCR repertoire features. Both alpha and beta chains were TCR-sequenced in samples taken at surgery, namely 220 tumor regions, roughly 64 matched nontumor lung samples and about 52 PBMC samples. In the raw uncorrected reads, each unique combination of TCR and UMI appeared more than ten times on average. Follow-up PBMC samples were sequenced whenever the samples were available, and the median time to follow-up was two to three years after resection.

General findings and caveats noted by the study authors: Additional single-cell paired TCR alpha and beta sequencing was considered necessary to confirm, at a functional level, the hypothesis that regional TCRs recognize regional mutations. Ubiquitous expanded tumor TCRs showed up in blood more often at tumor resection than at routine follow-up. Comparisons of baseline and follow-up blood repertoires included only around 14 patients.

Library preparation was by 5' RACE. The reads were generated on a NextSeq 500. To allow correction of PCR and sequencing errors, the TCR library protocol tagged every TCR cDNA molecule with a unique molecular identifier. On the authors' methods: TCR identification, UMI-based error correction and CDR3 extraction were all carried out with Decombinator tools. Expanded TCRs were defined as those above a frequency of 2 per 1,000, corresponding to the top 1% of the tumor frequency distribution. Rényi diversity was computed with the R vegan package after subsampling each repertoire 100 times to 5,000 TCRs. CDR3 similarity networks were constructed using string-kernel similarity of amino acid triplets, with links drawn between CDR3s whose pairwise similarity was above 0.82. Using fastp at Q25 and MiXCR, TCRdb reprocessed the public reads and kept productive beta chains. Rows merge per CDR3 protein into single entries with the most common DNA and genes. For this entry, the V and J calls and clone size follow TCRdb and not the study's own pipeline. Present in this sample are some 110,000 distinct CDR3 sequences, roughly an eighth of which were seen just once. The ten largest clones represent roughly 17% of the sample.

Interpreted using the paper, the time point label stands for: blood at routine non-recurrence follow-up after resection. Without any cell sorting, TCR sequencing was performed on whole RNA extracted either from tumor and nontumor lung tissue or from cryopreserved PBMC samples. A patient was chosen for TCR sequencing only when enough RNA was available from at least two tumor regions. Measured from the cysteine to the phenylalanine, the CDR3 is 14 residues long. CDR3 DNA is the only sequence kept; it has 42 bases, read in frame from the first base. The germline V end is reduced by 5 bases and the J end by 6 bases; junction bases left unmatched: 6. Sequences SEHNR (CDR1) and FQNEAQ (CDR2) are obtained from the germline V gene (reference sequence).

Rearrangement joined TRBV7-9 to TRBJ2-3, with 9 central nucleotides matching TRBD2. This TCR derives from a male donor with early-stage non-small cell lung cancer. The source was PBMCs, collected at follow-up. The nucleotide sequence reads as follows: TGTGCCAGCAGCGCCGGACTAGCGACGGATACGCAGTATTTT. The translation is CASSAGLATDTQYF.